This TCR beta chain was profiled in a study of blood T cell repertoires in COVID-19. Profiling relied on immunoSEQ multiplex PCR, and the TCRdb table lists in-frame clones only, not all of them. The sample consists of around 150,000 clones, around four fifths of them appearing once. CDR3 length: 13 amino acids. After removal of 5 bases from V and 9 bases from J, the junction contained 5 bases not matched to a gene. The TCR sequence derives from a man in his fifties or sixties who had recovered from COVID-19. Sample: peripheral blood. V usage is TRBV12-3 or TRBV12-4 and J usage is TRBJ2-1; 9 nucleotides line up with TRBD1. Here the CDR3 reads CASSNRGRGEQFF. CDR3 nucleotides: TGTGCCAGCAGTAACAGGGGGCGGGGTGAGCAGTTCTTC.